The entry below gives a single TCR beta chain sequence along with its context. Its antigen is not known. The data belong to a study of T cell responses to AZD1222 COVID-19 vaccine. Study information: Pooled together were second doses at about 4 or about 12 weeks. Study outcomes and limitations: Females outnumbered males among donors, who were mostly white British; clonal diversity was possibly underestimated. Nearly half of spike-specific TCRs reportedly target variant regions that are unmutated in the B.1.351 and B.1.1.7 variants.

The ends lost 4 bases at V and 12 bases at J; junction bases unmatched: 5. Germline lookup yields CDR1 LGHDT and CDR2 YNNKEL (reference sequence). CDR3 length: 14 amino acids. Assay used: immunoSEQ multiplex PCR; TCRdb lists only in-frame clones, some missing. Of about 110,000 clones listed, about 89% are singletons. This rearrangement joins TRBV3-1 (or the pseudogene TRBV3-2) to TRBJ2-1, with 14 bases fitting TRBD2. This receptor was taken from an adult in good health. This specimen was peripheral blood, taken on day 0 of AZD1222 vaccination. The CDR3 spells CASSPGLAGVAQFF. The DNA for the CDR3 is TGTGCCAGCAGCCCGGGACTAGCGGGAGTAGCGCAGTTCTTC.